This is a list of T cell receptor beta chains from one sample in a study of beta chain features in type 1 diabetes. Some clones are missing from TCRdb's copy, which holds only in-frame ones; the method was immunoSEQ multiplex PCR. Of 600,000 or so clones in the sample, roughly an eighth were seen once. The sample comprised naive CD4+ T cells from blood. The receptors come from a man aged 25-40 years with type 1 diabetes. Each CDR3 is given with its conserved first and last residue. D genes are given only for firm matches. Rows may omit the clone size; those that give it use once, few, many or a size class.

>NA|TRBJ2-7|NA|TRBV10-3
TGTGCCATCAGTGAGTCTTGGGACCTCGGTAGGAACGAGCAGTACTTC
CAISESWDLGRNEQYF
>NA|TRBJ2-5|many|TRBV2
TGTGCCAGCGAGGGGCCCAGTTATCTCGAGACCCAGTACTTC
CASEGPSYLETQYF
>NA|TRBJ2-7|NA|TRBV19
TGTGCCAGTAGTCTTCTGGAGCGATCCGAGCAGTACTTC
CASSLLERSEQYF
>TRBD1|TRBJ2-2|few|TRBV10-3
TGTGCCATCAGTGAGGCGTCGGGACAGGGCGACACCGGGGAGCTGTTTTTT
CAISEASGQGDTGELFF
>NA|TRBJ1-4|NA|TRBV30
TGTGCCTGGAGTACAAGTAGAGAAAAACTGTTTTTT
CAWSTSREKLFF
>TRBD1|TRBJ1-1|NA|TRBV5-6
TGTGCCAGCAGCACTATAACAGGGGGCGAGAGGGAAGCTTTCTTT
CASSTITGGEREAFF
>NA|TRBJ2-5|NA|TRBV10-3
TGTGCCATTCGGGCAGGGGCGGGGCAAGAGACCCAGTACTTC
CAIRAGAGQETQYF
>TRBD1|TRBJ2-7|few|TRBV29-1
TGCAGCGCTTCCGGGACAGACCACTACGAGCAGTACTTC
CSASGTDHYEQYF
>NA|TRBJ1-1|NA|TRBV4-3
TGCGCCAGCAGAGGAGAGATGAACACTGAAGCTTTCTTT
CASRGEMNTEAFF
>NA|TRBJ2-7|NA|TRBV11-3
TGTGCCAGCAGCGTTACACGAAGCTCCTACGAGCAGTACTTC
CASSVTRSSYEQYF
>TRBD1|TRBJ2-1|few|TRBV7-2
TGTGCCAGCAGCTGGGGACAGGGGGTCATCAATGAGCAGTTCTTC
CASSWGQGVINEQFF
>NA|TRBJ1-2|NA|TRBV28
TGTGCCAGCAGTTCTGGTCCGGGCTATGGCTACACCTTC
CASSSGPGYGYTF
>NA|TRBJ2-7|NA|TRBV7-2
TGTGCCAGCAGCTTAGCGGATGGGGGAATCTACGAGCAGTACTTC
CASSLADGGIYEQYF
>NA|TRBJ2-7|few|TRBV7-2
TGTGCCAGCAGCCCCGGCCCCGTCTCCTACGAGCAGTACTTC
CASSPGPVSYEQYF
>NA|TRBJ2-7|NA|TRBV27
TGTGCCAGCAGTCAAACCGGGACCGCTGGAGAGCAGTACTTC
CASSQTGTAGEQYF
>NA|TRBJ2-4|few|TRBV2
TGTGCCAGCAGCCGGGGCATAGCCAAAAACATTCAGTACTTC
CASSRGIAKNIQYF
>TRBD1|TRBJ2-7|NA|TRBV6-5
TGTGCCAGCAGTTACTCGCGCAGGGGGCTGTACGAGCAGTACTTC
CASSYSRRGLYEQYF
>NA|TRBJ2-3|NA|TRBV29-1
TGCAGCGTTGCGTCAGATTCTAGCACAGATACGCAGTATTTT
CSVASDSSTDTQYF
>TRBD1|TRBJ1-1|few|TRBV5-1
TGCGCCAGCAGCCTTCCAGACAGGGGAAACACTGAAGCTTTCTTT
CASSLPDRGNTEAFF
>TRBD1|TRBJ1-2|few|TRBV5-4
TGTGCCAGCAGTTCGGGATTCGGGACAGGGTATGGCTACACCTTC
CASSSGFGTGYGYTF
>NA|TRBJ1-2|NA|TRBV5-1
TGCGCCAGCAGCTTGGGAGAGGCTGACGACTATGGCTACACCTTC
CASSLGEADDYGYTF
>NA|TRBJ2-7|NA|TRBV29-1
TGCAGCGTCCTCAACTCGGGCTCCTACGAGCAGTACTTC
CSVLNSGSYEQYF
>NA|TRBJ1-1|few|TRBV12-5
TGTGCTAGTGGTTTGCCCCAGACTGAAGCTTTCTTT
CASGLPQTEAFF
>NA|TRBJ1-2|once|TRBV14
TGTGCCAGCAGCCTCTCAAGGGGGGAGAGGGACTATGGCTACACCTTC
CASSLSRGERDYGYTF
>NA|TRBJ2-3|NA|TRBV30
TGTGCCTGGAGTGTGAGGAGCACAGATACGCAGTATTTT
CAWSVRSTDTQYF
>TRBD1|TRBJ2-7|NA|TRBV30
TGTGCCTGGAGTGGGGACCGGGACAGCTACTACGAGCAGTACTTC
CAWSGDRDSYYEQYF
>NA|TRBJ2-7|few|TRBV5-1
TGCGCCAGCAGCCCCGAGCCCCATACATACTACGAGCAGTACTTC
CASSPEPHTYYEQYF
>TRBD1|TRBJ1-1|few|TRBV19
TGTGCCAGTAGACTCTCCGGGACAGGGCACACTGAAGCTTTCTTT
CASRLSGTGHTEAFF
>NA|TRBJ2-6|NA|TRBV5-1
TGCGCCAGCAGCGTCGCAACAGGCTCTGGGGCCAACGTCCTGACTTTC
CASSVATGSGANVLTF
>NA|TRBJ2-2|few|TRBV2
TGTGCCAGCAGCCATGGCACATTACAAGCGAACACCGGGGAGCTGTTTTTT
CASSHGTLQANTGELFF
>NA|TRBJ2-3|NA|TRBV5-6
TGTGCCAGCACCTTTGGAGATACGCAGTATTTT
CASTFGDTQYF
>NA|TRBJ2-7|few|TRBV30
TGTGCCTGGGACCTAGGGCGAGGCTACGAGCAGTACTTC
CAWDLGRGYEQYF
>NA|TRBJ1-3|NA|TRBV29-1
TGCAGCGTTGCCCATGAGGGTGGAAACACCATATATTTT
CSVAHEGGNTIYF
>NA|TRBJ2-5|NA|TRBV9
TGTGCCAGCAGCCCTCCGGGTCCGGGGACCCAGTACTTC
CASSPPGPGTQYF
>NA|TRBJ1-5|NA|TRBV29-1
TGCAGCGTTTCCTCCGCGACAGGAGATCAGCCCCAGCATTTT
CSVSSATGDQPQHF
>NA|TRBJ2-7|few|TRBV7-2
TGTGCCAGCAGCTTAGTTGGACAAGGGGACTACGAGCAGTACTTC
CASSLVGQGDYEQYF
>TRBD1|TRBJ1-2|NA|TRBV28
TGTGCCAGCAGTCACAGACAGGGTCGATTCTTCTTC
CASSHRQGRFFF
>NA|TRBJ2-3|NA|TRBV11-1
TGTGCCAGCAGCCCGGGCGGCCGCACAGATACGCAGTATTTT
CASSPGGRTDTQYF
>TRBD1|TRBJ1-2|few|TRBV10-3
TGTGCCATCAGTGAGGCTCCCCGGGACAGAAACTATGGCTACACCTTC
CAISEAPRDRNYGYTF
>NA|TRBJ2-3|NA|TRBV11-2
TGTGCCAGCAGCCCAGGAGATTGGAGCACAGATACGCAGTATTTT
CASSPGDWSTDTQYF
>NA|TRBJ2-6|few|TRBV2
TGTGCCAGCATCCGGCGAGGGGCAAGCTCTGGGGCCAACGTCCTGACTTTC
CASIRRGASSGANVLTF
>NA|TRBJ2-3|NA|TRBV6-1
TGTGCCAGTGCCTCTTCTGGCACAGATACGCAGTATTTT
CASASSGTDTQYF